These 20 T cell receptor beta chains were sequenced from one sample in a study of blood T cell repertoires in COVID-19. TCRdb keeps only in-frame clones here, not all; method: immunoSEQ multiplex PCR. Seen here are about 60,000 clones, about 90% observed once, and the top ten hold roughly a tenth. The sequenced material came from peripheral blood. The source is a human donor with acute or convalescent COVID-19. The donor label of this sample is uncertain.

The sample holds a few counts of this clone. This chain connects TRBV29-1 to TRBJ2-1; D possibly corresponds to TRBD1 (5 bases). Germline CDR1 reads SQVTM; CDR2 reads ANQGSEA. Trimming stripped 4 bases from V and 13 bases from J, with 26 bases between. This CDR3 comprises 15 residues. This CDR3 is CSVAETGGHWAGQFF. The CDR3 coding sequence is TGCAGCGTTGCCGAAACTGGTGGACATTGGGCCGGACAGTTCTTC.

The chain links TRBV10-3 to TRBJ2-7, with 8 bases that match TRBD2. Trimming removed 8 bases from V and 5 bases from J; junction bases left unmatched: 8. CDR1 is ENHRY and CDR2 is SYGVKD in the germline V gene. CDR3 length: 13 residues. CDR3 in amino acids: CAIREGGRNEQYV. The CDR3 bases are TGTGCCATCCGGGAGGGGGGGCGCAACGAGCAGTACGTC.

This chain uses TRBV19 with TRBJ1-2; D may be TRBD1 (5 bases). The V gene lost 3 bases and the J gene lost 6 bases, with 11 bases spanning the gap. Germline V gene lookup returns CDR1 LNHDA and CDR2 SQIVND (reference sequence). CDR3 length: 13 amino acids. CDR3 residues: CASSIGTGDGYTF. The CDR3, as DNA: TGTGCCAGTAGTATCGGGACGGGGGATGGCTACACCTTC.

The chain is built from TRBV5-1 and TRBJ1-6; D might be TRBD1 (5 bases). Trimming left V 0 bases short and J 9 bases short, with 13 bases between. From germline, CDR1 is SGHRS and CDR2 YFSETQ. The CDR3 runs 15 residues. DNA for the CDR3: TGCGCCAGCAGCTTGGCCTGGGGGGATAGTTCACCCCTCCACTTT. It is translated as CASSLAWGDSSPLHF.

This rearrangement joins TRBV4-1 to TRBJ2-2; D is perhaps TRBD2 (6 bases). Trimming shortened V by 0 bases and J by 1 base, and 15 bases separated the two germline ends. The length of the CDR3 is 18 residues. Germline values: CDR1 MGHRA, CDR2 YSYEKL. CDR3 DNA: TGCGCCAGCAGCCAAGATCAGCGGGTGCGCTTGAACACCGGGGAGCTGTTTTTT. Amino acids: CASSQDQRVRLNTGELFF.

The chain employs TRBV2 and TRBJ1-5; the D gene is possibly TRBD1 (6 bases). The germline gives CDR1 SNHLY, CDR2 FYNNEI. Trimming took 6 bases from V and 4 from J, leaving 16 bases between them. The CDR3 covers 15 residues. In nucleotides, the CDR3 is TGTGCCAGCAGGAGAGACAGGTCGAGAAATCAGCCCCAGCATTTT. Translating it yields CASRRDRSRNQPQHF.

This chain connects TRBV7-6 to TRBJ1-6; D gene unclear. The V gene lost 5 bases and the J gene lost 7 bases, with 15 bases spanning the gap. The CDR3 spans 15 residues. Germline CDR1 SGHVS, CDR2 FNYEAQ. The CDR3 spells CASSPSRRENSPLHF. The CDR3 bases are TGTGCCAGCAGCCCCTCCCGCCGGGAAAATTCACCCCTCCACTTT.

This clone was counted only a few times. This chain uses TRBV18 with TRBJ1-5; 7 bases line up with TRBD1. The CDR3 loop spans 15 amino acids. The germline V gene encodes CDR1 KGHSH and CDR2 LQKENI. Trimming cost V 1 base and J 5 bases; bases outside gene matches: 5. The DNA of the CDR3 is TGTGCCAGCTCACCACAAGGGGGCGCGGATCAGCCCCAGCATTTT. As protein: CASSPQGGADQPQHF.

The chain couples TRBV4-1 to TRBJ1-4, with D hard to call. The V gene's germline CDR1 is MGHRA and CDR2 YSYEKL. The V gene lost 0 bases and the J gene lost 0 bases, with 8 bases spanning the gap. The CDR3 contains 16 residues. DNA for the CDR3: TGCGCCAGCAGCCAAGATCGCCGCGCAACTAATGAAAAACTGTTTTTT. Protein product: CASSQDRRATNEKLFF.

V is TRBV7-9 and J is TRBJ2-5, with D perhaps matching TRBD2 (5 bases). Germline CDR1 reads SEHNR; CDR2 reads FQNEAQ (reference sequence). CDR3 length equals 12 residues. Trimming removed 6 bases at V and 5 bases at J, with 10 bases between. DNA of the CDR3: TGTGCCAGCAGGGACTTTTCGGAGACCCAGTACTTC. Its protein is CASRDFSETQYF.

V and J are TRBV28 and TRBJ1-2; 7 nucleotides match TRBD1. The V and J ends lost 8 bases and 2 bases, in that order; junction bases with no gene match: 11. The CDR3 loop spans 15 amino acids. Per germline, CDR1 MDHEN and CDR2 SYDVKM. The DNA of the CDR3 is TGTGCCAGCGTATCTCCAGACAGGGCCAACTATGGCTACACCTTC. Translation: CASVSPDRANYGYTF.

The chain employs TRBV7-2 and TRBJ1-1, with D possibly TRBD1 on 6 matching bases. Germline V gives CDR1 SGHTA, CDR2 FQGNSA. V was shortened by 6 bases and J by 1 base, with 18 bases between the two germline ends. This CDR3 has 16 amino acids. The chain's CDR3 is CASSQTRGGANTEAFF. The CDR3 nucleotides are TGTGCCAGCAGTCAGACCCGCGGGGGCGCGAACACTGAAGCTTTCTTT.

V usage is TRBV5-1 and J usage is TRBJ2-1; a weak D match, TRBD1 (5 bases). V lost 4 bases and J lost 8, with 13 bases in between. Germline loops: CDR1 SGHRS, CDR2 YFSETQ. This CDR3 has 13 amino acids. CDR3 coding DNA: TGCGCCAGCAGCGATGCCAGGGCCGATGAGCAGTTCTTC. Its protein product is CASSDARADEQFF.

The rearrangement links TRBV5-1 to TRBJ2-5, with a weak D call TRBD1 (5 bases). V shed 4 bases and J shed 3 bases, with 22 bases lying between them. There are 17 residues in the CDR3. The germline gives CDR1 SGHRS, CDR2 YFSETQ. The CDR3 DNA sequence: TGCGCCAGCAGCCCCCGCCCCCAGGGCTCGGGTAAAGAGACCCAGTACTTC. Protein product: CASSPRPQGSGKETQYF.

CDR3 protein: CASSVEGANTGELFF. DNA of the CDR3: TGTGCCAGCAGCGTTGAGGGGGCGAACACCGGGGAGCTGTTTTTT. V usage is TRBV9 and J usage is TRBJ2-2, with D possibly being TRBD1 (6 bases). This CDR3 is built from 15 residues. The germline V gene has CDR1 SGDLS and CDR2 YYNGEE. V was clipped by 2 bases and J by 0 bases, with 8 bases between them.

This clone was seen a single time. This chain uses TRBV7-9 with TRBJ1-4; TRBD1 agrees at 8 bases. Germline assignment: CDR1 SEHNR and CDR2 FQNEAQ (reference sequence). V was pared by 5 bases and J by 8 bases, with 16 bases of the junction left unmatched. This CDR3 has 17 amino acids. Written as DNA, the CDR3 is TGTGCCAGCAGCCCACGCCCTGGGGACAGGAGGGACGAAAAACTGTTTTTT. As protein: CASSPRPGDRRDEKLFF.

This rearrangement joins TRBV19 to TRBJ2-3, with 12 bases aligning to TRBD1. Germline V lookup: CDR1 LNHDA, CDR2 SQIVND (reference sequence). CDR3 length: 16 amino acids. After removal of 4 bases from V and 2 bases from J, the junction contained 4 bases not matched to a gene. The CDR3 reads CASSKGTGGFTDTQYF. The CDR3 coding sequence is TGTGCCAGTAGTAAAGGGACAGGGGGCTTCACAGATACGCAGTATTTT. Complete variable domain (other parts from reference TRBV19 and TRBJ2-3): DGGITQSPKYLFRKEGQNVTLSCEQNLNHDAMYWYRQDPGQGLRLIYYSQIVNDFQKGDIAEGYSVSREKKESFPLTVTSAQKNPTAFYLCASSKGTGGFTDTQYFGPGTRLTVL.

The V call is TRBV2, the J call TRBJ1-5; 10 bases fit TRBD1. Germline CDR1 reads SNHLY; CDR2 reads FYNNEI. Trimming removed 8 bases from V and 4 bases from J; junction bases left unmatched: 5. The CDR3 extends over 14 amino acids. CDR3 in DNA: TGTGCCAGCGGGTTGGACAGGGGGAATCAGCCCCAGCATTTT. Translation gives CASGLDRGNQPQHF.

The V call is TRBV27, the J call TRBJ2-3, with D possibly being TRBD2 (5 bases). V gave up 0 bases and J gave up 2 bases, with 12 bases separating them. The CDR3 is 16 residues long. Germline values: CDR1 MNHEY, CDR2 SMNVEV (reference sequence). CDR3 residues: CASSLSGSGLTDTQYF. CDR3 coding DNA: TGTGCCAGCAGTTTATCGGGGTCCGGACTCACAGATACGCAGTATTTT.

CDR3 sequence: CASSVGGGNNQPQHF. For the CDR3, the DNA is TGTGCCAGCAGCGTAGGGGGAGGGAACAATCAGCCCCAGCATTTT. V and J are TRBV9 and TRBJ1-5; D gene ambiguous. This CDR3 spans 15 amino acids. Germline V CDR1 and CDR2: SGDLS, YYNGEE. Trimming shortened V by 0 bases and J by 3 bases, and 10 bases separated the two germline ends.